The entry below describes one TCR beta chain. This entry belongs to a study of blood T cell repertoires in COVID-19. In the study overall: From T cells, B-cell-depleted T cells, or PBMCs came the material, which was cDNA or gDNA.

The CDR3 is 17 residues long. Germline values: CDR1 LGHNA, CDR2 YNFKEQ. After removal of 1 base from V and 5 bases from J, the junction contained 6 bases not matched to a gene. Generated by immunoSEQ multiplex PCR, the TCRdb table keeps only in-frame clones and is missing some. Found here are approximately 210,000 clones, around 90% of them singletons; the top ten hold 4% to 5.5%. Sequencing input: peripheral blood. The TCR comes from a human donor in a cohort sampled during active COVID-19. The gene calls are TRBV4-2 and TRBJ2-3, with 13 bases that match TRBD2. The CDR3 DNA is TGTGCCAGCAGCCAAGGACTAGCGGGAGGTTTGGGAGATACGCAGTATTTT. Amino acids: CASSQGLAGGLGDTQYF.